This record covers a single TCR beta chain. MiXCR, run by TCRdb on the 5' RACE reads, gives a single entry per CDR3 protein. This sample has hundreds of thousands of distinct CDR3 sequences, with about 5.2% found just once. This sample was taken from a study of T cells after yellow fever vaccination. Trimming removed 2 bases at V and 6 bases at J, with 6 bases between. CDR3 length: 12 amino acids. V and J are TRBV12-3 or TRBV12-4 and TRBJ2-3; D gene unclear. The sample was CD4+ T cells sorted from PBMCs, taken on the day of the yellow fever booster vaccination. The TCR comes from a man between 18 and 35 years old who received the YFV17D yellow fever vaccine. The DNA of the CDR3 is TGTGCCAGCAGTTTATATGCGGATACGCAGTATTTT. It specifies CASSLYADTQYF.